This TCR beta chain was captured in a study of cytomegalovirus exposure and HLA in healthy donors. Study outcomes and limitations: Sequencing likely produced, as an artifact, a cluster of highly shared sequence variants. Certain indistinguishable V segments, among them TRBV6-2 and TRBV6-3, were excluded. It was in a later analysis that TCR association rates were seen to vary by HLA locus, highest for DRB1 and lowest for HLA-C. Being productive about 87% or about 30% of the time was typical of most TCR beta V segments in an earlier analysis.

The PCR employed 60 Vbeta primers together with 13 Jbeta primers. Clones were sequenced by immunoSEQ multiplex PCR, and TCRdb holds only the in-frame ones, with some missing. Across approximately 96,000 clones, the top ten clones capture roughly 6% of the sample. Comment on this clone: The target antigen is unknown.

Germline V gene data show CDR1 as SGHRS and CDR2 as YFSETQ. This CDR3 has 16 amino acids. V lost 0 bases and J lost 5, with 15 bases in between. The clonotype was recovered from a girl under 18 in good health and CMV-seropositive. The chain couples TRBV5-1 to TRBJ1-5; tentative D call: TRBD1 (5 bases). Sequencing was done on a sample of PBMCs. This CDR3 is CASSLGPGGIDQPQHF. CDR3 sequence (DNA): TGCGCCAGCAGCTTGGGACCTGGGGGGATAGATCAGCCCCAGCATTTT.